Each of the 20 T cell receptor beta chains below was sequenced from the same sample in a study of blood T cell repertoires in COVID-19. Clones were read by immunoSEQ multiplex PCR, and TCRdb kept only the in-frame ones, dropping some. The sample shows 330,000 or so clones, approximately 88% of them seen only once. The specimen was PBMCs or T cells enriched from blood (not recorded which). The origin of the receptors is a man younger than 45 who had recovered from COVID-19.

This clone was recorded a few times. This chain connects TRBV5-1 to TRBJ2-5; 8 bases agree with TRBD1. Germline CDR1 is SGHRS and CDR2 is YFSETQ. V shed 6 bases and J 0 bases; nucleotides not matched to a gene: 7. CDR3 size: 15 residues. The CDR3 here is CASTGQGPYQETQYF. CDR3 nucleotides: TGCGCCAGCACAGGACAGGGCCCGTACCAAGAGACCCAGTACTTC.

The chain employs TRBV24-1 and TRBJ1-5; D may be TRBD1 (6 bases). V was trimmed by 4 bases and J by 3 bases, leaving 18 bases between them. This CDR3 has 17 amino acids. CDR1 and CDR2 (germline): KGHDR, SFDVKD. CDR3 DNA sequence: TGTGCCACCAGTGAGGTCCCAGGGGTAACCTACAATCAGCCCCAGCATTTT. It specifies CATSEVPGVTYNQPQHF.

The chain links TRBV10-1 to TRBJ2-7; the match to TRBD1 covers 9 bases. The germline V gene encodes CDR1 WNHNN and CDR2 SYGVQD (reference sequence). Trimming took 3 bases from V and 4 from J; bases not matched to a gene: 4. This CDR3 has 14 amino acids. The DNA for the CDR3 is TGCGCCAGCAGTGATGGGACAGGGCCTTACGAGCAGTACTTC. It specifies CASSDGTGPYEQYF.

The chain employs TRBV11-2 and TRBJ2-7; D is perhaps TRBD2 (6 bases). V was cut by 0 bases and J by 5 bases, with 14 bases left in between. From germline, CDR1 is SGHAT and CDR2 FQNNGV. The CDR3 is 15 residues long. CDR3 in DNA: TGTGCCAGCAGCTTAGATAGATGGAGGGTCCACGAGCAGTACTTC. Its translation: CASSLDRWRVHEQYF.

A single count supports this clone. The chain uses TRBV9 and TRBJ2-5, with 14 bases aligning to TRBD2. CDR3 length: 16 residues. Germline loops: CDR1 SGDLS, CDR2 YYNGEE. V lost 3 bases to trimming and J lost 5 bases; unmatched junction nucleotides: 6. This chain's CDR3 is CASSAGLAGGVETQYF. In DNA form, the CDR3 reads TGTGCCAGCAGCGCCGGACTAGCGGGGGGTGTGGAGACCCAGTACTTC. Full variable domain (missing parts from reference TRBV9 and TRBJ2-5): DSGVTQTPKHLITATGQRVTLRCSPRSGDLSVYWYQQSLDQGLQFLIQYYNGEERAKGNILERFSAQQFPDLHSELNLSSLELGDSALYFCASSAGLAGGVETQYFGPGTRLLVL.

The genes are TRBV25-1 and TRBJ2-7, with 8 bases identical to TRBD2. J lost 0 bases, V lost 8 bases, and 15 bases had no gene match. This CDR3 spans 17 amino acids. The germline gives CDR1 MGHDK, CDR2 SYGVNS. CDR3 DNA sequence: TGTGCCAGCCGACCTAGTTACTTACGGGGGGGCTCCTACGAGCAGTACTTC. Translating it yields CASRPSYLRGGSYEQYF.

This clone has only one observation. CDR3 DNA: TGTGCCAGCAGTTACTCGTTCCAGGGTGGAGACGAGCAGTACTTC. Its translation: CASSYSFQGGDEQYF. V gene TRBV6-2 or TRBV6-3 combines with J gene TRBJ2-7; TRBD1 might be the D (5 bases). Per the germline V gene, CDR1 is MNHEY and CDR2 is SVGEGT. This CDR3 is 15 amino acids long. Trimming shortened V by 0 bases and J by 5 bases, and 14 bases separated the two germline ends.

The V and J genes are TRBV11-2 and TRBJ1-1, with D possibly being TRBD1 (5 bases). This CDR3 is built from 13 residues. The V end was cut by 1 base, the J end by 10 bases, with 13 bases between. CDR1 is SGHAT, CDR2 FQNNGV, per germline. DNA for the CDR3: TGTGCCAGCAGCTTAGTAGGGGCTGTAACAGCTTTCTTT. This gives the protein CASSLVGAVTAFF. Based on the CDR3 plus reference TRBV11-2 and TRBJ1-1, the full variable domain is EAGVAQSPRYKIIEKRQSVAFWCNPISGHATLYWYQQILGQGPKLLIQFQNNGVVDDSQLPKDRFSAERLKGVDSTLKIQPAKLEDSAVYLCASSLVGAVTAFFGQGTRLTVV.

The V call is TRBV4-1, the J call TRBJ2-7, with 11 bases matching TRBD2. CDR3 size: 15 residues. The V and J ends lost 4 bases and 3 bases, in that order; junction bases with no gene match: 5. Germline V gene data show CDR1 as MGHRA and CDR2 as YSYEKL. CDR3 loop: CASSPIAGGNYEQYF. CDR3 in DNA: TGCGCCAGCAGCCCCATAGCGGGGGGGAACTACGAGCAGTACTTC.

The CDR3 sequence is CASSELTGKSPLHF. In DNA, the CDR3 is TGTGCCAGCAGTGAATTAACAGGGAAATCACCCCTCCACTTT. This chain links TRBV6-1 with TRBJ1-6; possibly TRBD1 for D (6 bases). Trimming took 2 bases from V and 10 from J, leaving 12 bases between them. CDR3 length: 14 residues. Germline assignment: CDR1 MNHNS and CDR2 SASEGT.

The genes are TRBV18 and TRBJ1-1; D may be TRBD1 (5 bases). CDR3 length: 14 residues. In germline, CDR1 is KGHSH, CDR2 LQKENI. The V end was cut by 5 bases, the J end by 3 bases, with 13 bases between. The CDR3 DNA sequence: TGTGCCAGCTCAGGGCAGGGTAGGGACACTGAAGCTTTCTTT. It encodes CASSGQGRDTEAFF.

The chain joins TRBV28 to TRBJ1-1, with TRBD1 matching over 10 bases. V gave up 6 bases and J gave up 4 bases; unmatched junction bases: 2. This CDR3 has 13 residues. Germline-derived CDR1 and CDR2 are MDHEN and SYDVKM. The CDR3 DNA reads TGTGCCAGCAGCCGACAGGGGGCCACTGAAGCTTTCTTT. Its translation: CASSRQGATEAFF.

The chain is built from TRBV7-9 and TRBJ2-4; tentatively, D is TRBD1 (5 bases). Germline lookup yields CDR1 SEHNR and CDR2 FQNEAQ (reference sequence). CDR3 length: 13 residues. Trimming took 5 bases from V and 8 from J, leaving 13 bases between them. In nucleotides, the CDR3 is TGTGCCAGCAGCGCCGCTGGGGCGTACATTCAGTACTTC. This gives the protein CASSAAGAYIQYF. Variable domain in full (rest from reference TRBV7-9 and TRBJ2-4): DTGVSQNPRHKITKRGQNVTFRCDPISEHNRLYWYRQTLGQGPEFLTYFQNEAQLEKSRLLSDRFSAERPKGSFSTLEIQRTEQGDSAMYLCASSAAGAYIQYFGAGTRLSVL.

Concerning this clone itself: Other DNA sequences in the same sample also yield this CDR3. The rearrangement links TRBV11-2 to TRBJ1-4; D is ambiguous. The germline V and J ends were trimmed by 2 bases and 5 bases, with 9 bases remaining between them. Per the germline V gene, CDR1 is SGHAT and CDR2 is FQNNGV. This CDR3 spans 14 amino acids. Here the CDR3 DNA reads TGTGCCAGCAGCTTATCAGGATCCAATGAAAAACTGTTTTTT. The encoded protein is CASSLSGSNEKLFF.

The chain links TRBV27 to TRBJ1-1, with TRBD1 identical over 8 bases. The CDR3 runs to 15 residues. The junction had 7 bases not matched to a gene; V was cut back by 6 bases and J by 1 base. From germline, CDR1 is MNHEY and CDR2 SMNVEV (reference sequence). The CDR3 DNA reads TGTGCCAGCAGCCGACAGGGGCCAGGGAACACTGAAGCTTTCTTT. The encoded protein is CASSRQGPGNTEAFF.

The genes are TRBV5-4 and TRBJ1-2; D remains ambiguous. V gave up 4 bases and J gave up 0 bases, with 10 bases separating them. The CDR3 length is 14 residues. CDR1 is SGHNT, CDR2 YYREEE, per germline (reference sequence). The CDR3 protein is CASSRTASNYGYTF. In DNA, the CDR3 is TGTGCCAGCAGCCGGACTGCTTCTAACTATGGCTACACCTTC.

V usage is TRBV3-1 (or the pseudogene TRBV3-2) and J usage is TRBJ1-1, with D maybe TRBD1 (6 bases). V gave up 0 bases and J gave up 6 bases, with 11 bases separating them. Germline values: CDR1 LGHDT, CDR2 YNNKEL (reference sequence). This CDR3 is 14 amino acids long. Written as DNA, the CDR3 is TGTGCCAGCAGCCAAGATAAGGGGACATCTGAAGCTTTCTTT. Amino acid sequence: CASSQDKGTSEAFF.

This clone has just a few counts. This chain joins TRBV5-1 and TRBJ2-1; tentative D call: TRBD1 (7 bases). The germline CDR1 and CDR2 sequences are SGHRS and YFSETQ. Trimming took off 5 bases at V and 11 bases at J, with 29 bases between the two ends. The CDR3 is made up of 17 amino acids. In DNA, the CDR3 is TGCGCCAGCAGTCCTCGCCGGCGGGACAGTCTAAATAGTCAGCAGTTCTTC. This gives the protein CASSPRRRDSLNSQQFF.

The table lists this clone with a count of one. The rearrangement links TRBV29-1 to TRBJ2-7; TRBD2 aligns across 11 bases. The CDR3 consists of 12 residues. With 7 bases clipped from V and 3 bases from J, the junction kept 2 bases outside the gene matches. The germline V gene has CDR1 SQVTM and CDR2 ANQGSEA. CDR3 loop: CSAGTSGYEQYF. CDR3 in DNA: TGCAGCGCCGGGACTAGCGGCTACGAGCAGTACTTC.

The chain joins TRBV7-3 to TRBJ2-5; 11 bases match TRBD2. Germline V gene data show CDR1 as SGHTA and CDR2 as FQGTGA. This CDR3 has 15 residues. V gave up 5 bases and J gave up 2 bases; unmatched junction bases: 4. This CDR3 reads CASSLAGGFQETQYF. In DNA, the CDR3 is TGTGCCAGCAGCCTAGCGGGGGGCTTTCAAGAGACCCAGTACTTC.